The T cell receptor beta chain described here comes from a study of blood T cell repertoires in COVID-19. Per the original data handling: Estimation of nucleated cell counts was performed using reference gene primer amplification. Data came from immunoSEQ multiplex PCR; TCRdb stores just in-frame clones and leaves some out. The V and J calls and the clone size are those of that table, but D and trimming were determined from the DNA. There are 230,000 or so clones in the sample; around 83% occur only once, and approximately 8.6% lies in the top ten. This clonotype was obtained from a middle-aged man with active or convalescent COVID-19. Specimen: peripheral blood.

This CDR3 is CASSYSRGGVENTEAFF. The CDR3 nucleotides read TGTGCCAGCAGTTACTCGCGCGGGGGGGTGGAGAACACTGAAGCTTTCTTT. V gene TRBV6-2 or TRBV6-3 combines with J gene TRBJ1-1, with D perhaps TRBD1 (5 bases). Looked up from germline, CDR1 is MNHEY and CDR2 is SVGEGT. This CDR3 comprises 17 residues. V gave up 0 bases and J gave up 1 base, with 15 bases separating them.